This T cell receptor beta chain was obtained from a study of T cell responses to AZD1222 COVID-19 vaccine. Whole-study findings and limits: The donors showed a predominance of white British ancestry and of females, with possible underestimation of clonal diversity. Reports indicate that nearly half of spike-specific TCRs are directed at unmutated variant regions. Spike regions recognized by vaccine-associated CD4 TCRs spanned the protein, led by 160-218 and 743-854. Of the AZD1222 recipients, only six or seven were seropositive at baseline.

Clones were sequenced by immunoSEQ multiplex PCR, and TCRdb holds only the in-frame ones, with some missing. The data show 150,000 or so clones, 80% to 95% seen once. With V trimmed by 7 bases and J by 2 bases, 10 bases remained unmatched. The CDR3 contains 16 residues. Germline V lookup: CDR1 LNHDA, CDR2 SQIVND (reference sequence). Points on this clone: Its antigen is undetermined.

The TCR originated in an adult who received the AZD1222 COVID-19 vaccine. The sequencing here drew on peripheral blood, taken 28 days after the second AZD1222 dose. This sequence joins TRBV19 and TRBJ1-5; 8 nucleotides agree with TRBD1. The CDR3 bases are TGTGCCAGTAATCGCCGCCCGGGACAGGGCAATCAGCCCCAGCATTTT. It is translated as CASNRRPGQGNQPQHF.